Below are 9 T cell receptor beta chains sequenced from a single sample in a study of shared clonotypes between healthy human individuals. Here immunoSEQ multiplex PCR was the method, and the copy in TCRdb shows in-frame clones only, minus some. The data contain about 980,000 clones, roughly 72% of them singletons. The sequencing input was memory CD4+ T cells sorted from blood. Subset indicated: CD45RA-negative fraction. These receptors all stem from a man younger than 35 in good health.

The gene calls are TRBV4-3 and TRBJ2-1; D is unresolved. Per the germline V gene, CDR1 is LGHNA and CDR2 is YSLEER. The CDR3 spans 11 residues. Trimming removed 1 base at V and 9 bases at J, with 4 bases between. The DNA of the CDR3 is TGCGCCAGCAGCCAAGGTGCTGAGCAGTTCTTC. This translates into CASSQGAEQFF.

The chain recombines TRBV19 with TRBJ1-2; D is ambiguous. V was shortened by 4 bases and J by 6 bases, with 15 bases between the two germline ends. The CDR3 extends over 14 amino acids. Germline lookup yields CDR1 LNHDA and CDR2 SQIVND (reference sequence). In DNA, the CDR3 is TGTGCCAGTAGTACATATATAGGTAATGATGGCTACACCTTC. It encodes CASSTYIGNDGYTF.

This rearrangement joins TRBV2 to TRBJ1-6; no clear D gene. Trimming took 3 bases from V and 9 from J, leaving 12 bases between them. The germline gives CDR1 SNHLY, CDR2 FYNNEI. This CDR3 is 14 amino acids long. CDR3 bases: TGTGCCAGCAGTGAGAAGAGAAGGAGTTCACCCCTCCACTTT. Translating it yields CASSEKRRSSPLHF.

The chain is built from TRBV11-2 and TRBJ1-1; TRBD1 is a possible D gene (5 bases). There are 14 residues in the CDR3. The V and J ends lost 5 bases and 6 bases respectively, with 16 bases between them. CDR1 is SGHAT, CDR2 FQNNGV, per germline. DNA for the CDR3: TGTGCCAGCAGCCCCCTCGGGGGAGTGGCTGAAGCTTTCTTT. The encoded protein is CASSPLGGVAEAFF.

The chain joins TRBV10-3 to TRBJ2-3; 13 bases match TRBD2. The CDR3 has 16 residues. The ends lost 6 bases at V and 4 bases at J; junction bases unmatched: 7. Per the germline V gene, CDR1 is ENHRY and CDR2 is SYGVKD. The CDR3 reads CAIRPTSGRVSDTQYF. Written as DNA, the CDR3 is TGTGCCATCAGGCCTACTAGCGGGAGGGTGTCAGATACGCAGTATTTT.

The DNA of the CDR3 is TGTGCCAGCAGTGATACAGGGGGTCAGGCGGGTAGCACCGGGGAGCTGTTTTTT. Translation gives CASSDTGGQAGSTGELFF. The chain joins TRBV2 to TRBJ2-2, with TRBD1 identical over 8 bases. Germline loops: CDR1 SNHLY, CDR2 FYNNEI. This CDR3 is built from 18 residues. V gave up 3 bases and J gave up 4 bases; unmatched junction bases: 13.

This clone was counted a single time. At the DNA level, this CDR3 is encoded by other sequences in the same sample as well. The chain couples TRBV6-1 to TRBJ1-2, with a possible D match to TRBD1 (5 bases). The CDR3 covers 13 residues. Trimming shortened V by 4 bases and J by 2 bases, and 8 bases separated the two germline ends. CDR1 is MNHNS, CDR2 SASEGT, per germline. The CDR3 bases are TGTGCCAGCAGTGTTCGGGGGAACTATGGCTACACCTTC. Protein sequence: CASSVRGNYGYTF.

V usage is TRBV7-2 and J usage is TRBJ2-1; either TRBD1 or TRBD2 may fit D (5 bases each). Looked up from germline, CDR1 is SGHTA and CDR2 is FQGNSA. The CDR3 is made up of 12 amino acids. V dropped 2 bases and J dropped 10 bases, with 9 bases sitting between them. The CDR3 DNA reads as TGTGCCAGCAGCTTAACCGGGACCGAGCAGTTCTTC. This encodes CASSLTGTEQFF.

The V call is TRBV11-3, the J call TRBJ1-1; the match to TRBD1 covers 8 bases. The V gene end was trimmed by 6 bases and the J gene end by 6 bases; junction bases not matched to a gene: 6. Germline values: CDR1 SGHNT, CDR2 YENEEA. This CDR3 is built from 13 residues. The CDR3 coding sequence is TGTGCCAGCAGTGGACAGGGTCTATCTGAAGCTTTCTTT. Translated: CASSGQGLSEAFF.